This entry lists 16 T cell receptor beta chains sequenced from one sample in a study of cytomegalovirus exposure and HLA in healthy donors. Primers for the PCR totalled 60 Vbeta and 13 Jbeta. Produced via immunoSEQ multiplex PCR; TCRdb's table is partial and in-frame only. The listing contains 75,000 to 90,000 clones. The sequenced material came from PBMCs. These TCRs come from a woman aged 55-69 years in good health and CMV-seronegative.

CDR3 nucleotides: TGTGCCAGCAGCTCAGGGGACAGGTACAATGAGCAGTTCTTC. Protein product: CASSSGDRYNEQFF. The V call is TRBV7-8, the J call TRBJ2-1; 8 bases align to TRBD1. CDR3 length equals 14 residues. Per germline, CDR1 SGHVS and CDR2 FQNEAQ. V lost 4 bases to trimming and J lost 4 bases; unmatched junction nucleotides: 3.

This rearrangement joins TRBV28 to TRBJ2-3, with D possibly TRBD2 on 5 matching bases. The germline V gene has CDR1 MDHEN and CDR2 SYDVKM. This CDR3 contains 14 residues. V was trimmed by 4 bases and J by 2 bases, leaving 10 bases between them. Written as DNA, the CDR3 is TGTGCCAGCAGTTCGCGGGTTCACACAGATACGCAGTATTTT. This codes for CASSSRVHTDTQYF.

J is TRBJ2-7 and V is TRBV19; D is uncertain. Trimming took off 1 base at V and 0 bases at J, with 13 bases between the two ends. This CDR3 is built from 16 residues. Germline CDR1 reads LNHDA; CDR2 reads SQIVND (reference sequence). Here the CDR3 reads CASSIGPYSSSYEQYF. CDR3 bases: TGTGCCAGTAGTATAGGCCCTTACTCAAGCTCCTACGAGCAGTACTTC.

The V call is TRBV19, the J call TRBJ1-5; no clear D. With 7 bases removed from V and 6 bases from J, the gap between germline ends came to 10 bases. The CDR3 length is 12 residues. CDR1 LNHDA and CDR2 SQIVND come from the germline V gene (reference sequence). In DNA form, the CDR3 reads TGTGCCAGTAAGGGAGAAATTCAGCCCCAGCATTTT. The encoded protein is CASKGEIQPQHF.

The gene calls are TRBV5-1 and TRBJ1-3; weak D call: TRBD1 (6 bases). Germline values: CDR1 SGHRS, CDR2 YFSETQ. Trimming took off 1 base at V and 6 bases at J, with 17 bases between the two ends. The CDR3 covers 16 residues. The CDR3 nucleotides read TGCGCCAGCAGCTTGACGGCAGGGGCGACCTCAAACACCATATATTTT. Amino acid sequence: CASSLTAGATSNTIYF.

The chain recombines TRBV2 with TRBJ2-7; 7 nucleotides align to TRBD1. V trimming: 6 bases; J trimming: 6 bases; junction bases outside the gene matches: 17. Germline CDR1 reads SNHLY; CDR2 reads FYNNEI. The CDR3 has 16 amino acids. The CDR3 region has the DNA TGTGCCAGCAGAGCGACGACGGGACAGTATCGTCCCGAGCAGTACTTC. Translated, it gives CASRATTGQYRPEQYF.

The chain carries TRBV5-1 and TRBJ1-1; possibly TRBD1 for D (6 bases). The CDR3 extends over 16 amino acids. Germline CDR1 is SGHRS and CDR2 is YFSETQ. Trimming removed 0 bases at V and 7 bases at J, with 19 bases between. The CDR3 is CASSLGPLYLGGEAFF. The CDR3 DNA reads TGCGCCAGCAGCTTGGGGCCCCTCTACCTAGGGGGTGAAGCTTTCTTT.

The chain employs TRBV9 and TRBJ1-2; D is perhaps TRBD1 (6 bases). Germline-derived CDR1 and CDR2 are SGDLS and YYNGEE. This CDR3 is 17 amino acids long. Between the trimmed V and J ends, which lost 3 bases and 0 bases, there was a span of 18 bases. CDR3 in DNA: TGTGCCAGCAGCGCCCGAGGGGGAGGGGGTCCTAACTATGGCTACACCTTC. Its translation: CASSARGGGGPNYGYTF.

The chain uses TRBV6-5 and TRBJ1-5; D is unresolved. This CDR3 is built from 14 residues. Trimming took 0 bases from V and 6 from J, leaving 9 bases between them. The germline gives CDR1 MNHEY, CDR2 SVGAGI. CDR3 in amino acids: CASSYSEYVQPQHF. In DNA, the CDR3 is TGTGCCAGCAGTTACTCGGAGTACGTTCAGCCCCAGCATTTT.

J is TRBJ2-1 and V is TRBV5-4; D call uncertain. Trimming cost V 4 bases and J 8 bases, with 7 bases left between them. The germline V gene has CDR1 SGHNT and CDR2 YYREEE (reference sequence). The CDR3 sequence is 11 residues long. The CDR3 DNA is TGTGCCAGCAGCCTCCGTCATGAGCAGTTCTTC. It codes for CASSLRHEQFF.

This chain connects TRBV19 to TRBJ2-3; perhaps TRBD2 as D (5 bases). The germline V gene encodes CDR1 LNHDA and CDR2 SQIVND (reference sequence). V was cut by 1 base and J by 2 bases, with 13 bases left in between. This CDR3 has 16 amino acids. The CDR3 sequence is CASSIGGGTYTDTQYF. CDR3 DNA sequence: TGTGCCAGTAGTATAGGAGGAGGCACCTACACAGATACGCAGTATTTT.

The chain has TRBV7-9 and TRBJ1-4; the D gene is possibly TRBD1 (5 bases). V was clipped by 2 bases and J by 7 bases, with 14 bases between them. CDR3 length equals 15 residues. CDR1 and CDR2 from the germline V gene are SEHNR and FQNEAQ (reference sequence). Here the CDR3 DNA reads TGTGCCAGCAGCTTATGGCGGGACGGGAGTGAAAAACTGTTTTTT. Its protein product is CASSLWRDGSEKLFF.

The chain has TRBV11-3 and TRBJ1-6, with 8 bases matching TRBD1. CDR3 size: 14 residues. Unmatched junction bases numbered 4, after V lost 2 bases and J lost 10 bases. Germline V gene data show CDR1 as SGHNT and CDR2 as YENEEA. In nucleotides, the CDR3 is TGTGCCAGCAGCTTAACAGGGGGAAACTCACCCCTCCACTTT. Translating it yields CASSLTGGNSPLHF.

The genes are TRBV15 and TRBJ2-3, with 8 positions matching TRBD2. This CDR3 contains 16 residues. Germline CDR1 LNHNV, CDR2 YYDKDF (reference sequence). V gave up 2 bases and J gave up 2 bases; unmatched junction bases: 6. In DNA form, the CDR3 reads TGTGCCACCAGCAGATTAGCGGGATACACCACAGATACGCAGTATTTT. It specifies CATSRLAGYTTDTQYF.

The chain couples TRBV27 to TRBJ2-6, with 7 bases that match TRBD1. The V gene end was trimmed by 8 bases and the J gene end by 0 bases; junction bases not matched to a gene: 10. This CDR3 comprises 17 residues. Looked up from germline, CDR1 is MNHEY and CDR2 is SMNVEV (reference sequence). Here the CDR3 reads CASVAQGFRSGANVLTF. The CDR3 coding sequence is TGTGCCAGCGTCGCACAGGGGTTTCGCTCTGGGGCCAACGTCCTGACTTTC.

The chain has TRBV5-1 and TRBJ1-4, with D possibly being TRBD1 (5 bases). Deletions cut 1 base from V and 3 bases from J, with 10 bases between. Germline loops: CDR1 SGHRS, CDR2 YFSETQ. This CDR3 spans 15 amino acids. Here the CDR3 DNA reads TGCGCCAGCAGCTTGAGGGGCAGGGCTAATGAAAAACTGTTTTTT. This sequence encodes CASSLRGRANEKLFF.